Included here is one TCR beta chain sequence, with context. In assigning cohorts, the study relied on participant-reported clinical history. This entry belongs to a study of blood T cell repertoires in COVID-19. J was trimmed by 2 bases and V by 1 base; bases with no gene match: 8. Germline CDR1 and CDR2: LNHDA and SQIVND (reference sequence). The CDR3 contains 17 residues. Generated by immunoSEQ multiplex PCR, the TCRdb table keeps only in-frame clones and is missing some. The table lists over 200,000 clones, around 86% of them singletons. The chain is built from TRBV19 and TRBJ2-1, with 7 nucleotides matching TRBD2. Sequenced: PBMCs or T cells enriched from blood (not recorded which). This TCR came from a woman aged 45-60 years with acute COVID-19. The CDR3 DNA reads TGTGCCAGTAGTATAGTGTTTCGCGGGAGTCCCTACAATGAGCAGTTCTTC. Its protein is CASSIVFRGSPYNEQFF.